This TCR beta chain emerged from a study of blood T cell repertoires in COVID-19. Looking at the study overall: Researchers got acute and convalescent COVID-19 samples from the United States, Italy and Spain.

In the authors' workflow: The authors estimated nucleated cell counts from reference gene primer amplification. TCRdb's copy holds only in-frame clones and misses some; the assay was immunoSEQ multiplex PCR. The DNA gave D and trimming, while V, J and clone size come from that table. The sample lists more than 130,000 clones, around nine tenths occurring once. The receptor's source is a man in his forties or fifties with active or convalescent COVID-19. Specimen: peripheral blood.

CDR3 sequence reads: CASWDRSYYGYTF. DNA for the CDR3: TGTGCCAGCTGGGACAGGAGTTACTATGGCTACACCTTC. The chain is built from TRBV28 and TRBJ1-2; TRBD1 aligns across 8 bases. This CDR3 region has 13 residues. Germline-derived CDR1 and CDR2 are MDHEN and SYDVKM. V was pared by 8 bases and J by 3 bases, with 5 bases of the junction left unmatched.